This T cell receptor (beta chain) was recovered during a study of cytomegalovirus exposure and HLA in healthy donors. PCR amplification relied on 60 Vbeta primers (plus 13 Jbeta primers). Clones were read by immunoSEQ multiplex PCR, and TCRdb kept only the in-frame ones, dropping some. The sample shows about 160,000 clones, 60% to 85% of them seen only once. As concerns this clone: Its antigen is as yet unknown.

Whole-study results and caveats: Researchers reported in a later analysis that common viral pathogens appeared linked to several top clusters.

Sequences were obtained from PBMCs. The receptor was derived from a woman between 35 and 50 years old in good health and CMV-seronegative.

CDR3 DNA: TGCGCCAGCAGCACGGTCCCCACAGGGACGACGGGCTATGGCTACACCTTC. Protein sequence: CASSTVPTGTTGYGYTF. The chain carries TRBV5-1 and TRBJ1-2, with D possibly being TRBD1 (6 bases). Germline V gene sequence: CDR1 SGHRS, CDR2 YFSETQ. The CDR3 covers 17 residues. Trimming removed 4 bases at V and 4 bases at J, with 23 bases between. The full variable domain, its missing parts supplied by reference TRBV5-1 and TRBJ1-2, is KAGVTQTPRYLIKTRGQQVTLSCSPISGHRSVSWYQQTPGQGLQFLFEYFSETQRNKGNFPGRFSGRQFSNSRSEMNVSTLELGDSALYLCASSTVPTGTTGYGYTFGSGTRLTVV.